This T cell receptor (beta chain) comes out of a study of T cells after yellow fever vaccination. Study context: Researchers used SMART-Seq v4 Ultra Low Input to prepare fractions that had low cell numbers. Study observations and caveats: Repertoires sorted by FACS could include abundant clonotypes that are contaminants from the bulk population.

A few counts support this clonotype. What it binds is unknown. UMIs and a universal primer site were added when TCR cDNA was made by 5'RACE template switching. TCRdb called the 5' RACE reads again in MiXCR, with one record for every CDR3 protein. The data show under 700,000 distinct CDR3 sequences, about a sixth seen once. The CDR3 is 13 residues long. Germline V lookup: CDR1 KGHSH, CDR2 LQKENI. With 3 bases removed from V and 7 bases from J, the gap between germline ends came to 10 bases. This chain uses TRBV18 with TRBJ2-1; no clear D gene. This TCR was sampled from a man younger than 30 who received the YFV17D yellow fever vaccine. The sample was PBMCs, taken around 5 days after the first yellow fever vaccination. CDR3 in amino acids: CASSPGFGNEQFF. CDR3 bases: TGTGCCAGCTCACCCGGGTTTGGGAATGAGCAGTTCTTC.